Listed here are 18 T cell receptor beta chains from one sample, sequenced in a study of glioma-infiltrating T cells (dated by TCRdb to 2015 to 2016). Data came from an Illumina MiSeq. TCR alpha and beta CDR3 regions were amplified with the iRepertoire nested amplicon-rescue multiplex PCR (arm-PCR) platform from RNA. In-frame beta chains were kept once TCRdb had trimmed the public reads at Q25 with fastp and called clones with MiXCR. Merged by CDR3 protein, the rows form single entries marked with the most common genes and DNA. For this sample the table gives about 140,000 distinct CDR3 sequences, of which about two fifths were detected only once. Around 18% of the sample comes from the top ten. Source material: glioma tissue, nonneoplastic brain tissue, or PBMCs (not recorded which). The receptor set was obtained from a human donor with low-grade glioma or glioblastoma, undergoing nonglioma brain surgery, or in good health (not recorded which).

In regard to this clonotype: A read error may be the cause here, since a much bigger clone is one base away. Likely a read error: the CDR3 ends without its conserved phenylalanine or tryptophan. The chain employs TRBV6-1 and TRBJ1-1; a possible D gene is TRBD1 (6 bases). Germline V CDR1 and CDR2: MNHNS, SASEGT. Trimming removed 1 base at V and 1 base at J, with 7 bases between. CDR3 length: 14 amino acids. The DNA of the CDR3 is TGTGCCAGCAGTGAAGAACAGGGGAACACTGAAGCTTTCCTT. Amino acids: CASSEEQGNTEAFL.

This chain connects TRBV19 to TRBJ2-2; no clear D. Germline V gene sequence: CDR1 LNHDA, CDR2 SQIVND (reference sequence). The CDR3 runs 11 residues. The V end lost 5 bases, the J end lost 7 bases, and 5 bases lay between the germline ends. The CDR3 bases are TGTGCCAGTAGTCTCCTCGGGGAGCTGTTTTTT. The encoded protein is CASSLLGELFF.

In this sample, this clonotype turned up a few times. The chain joins TRBV20-1 to TRBJ2-3, with D hard to call. Trimming removed 6 bases from V and 4 bases from J, with 11 bases in between. The germline CDR1 and CDR2 sequences are DFQATT and SNEGSKA (reference sequence). There are 12 residues in the CDR3. In DNA form, the CDR3 reads TGCAGTGCACCCAGCCCCCCAGATACGCAGTATTTT. Its protein product is CSAPSPPDTQYF.

The chain joins TRBV20-1 to TRBJ2-7, with 11 bases that match TRBD2. CDR1 DFQATT and CDR2 SNEGSKA come from the germline V gene (reference sequence). V was clipped by 6 bases and J by 3 bases; unmatched bases: 4. The CDR3 is made up of 13 amino acids. The CDR3 here is CSAELAGVYEQYF. The CDR3 bases are TGCAGTGCGGAACTAGCGGGAGTCTACGAGCAGTACTTC.

As to this clonotype: One junction end disagrees with the germline gene, perhaps due to a read error. This sequence joins TRBV15 and TRBJ2-3; D ambiguous. The germline CDR1 and CDR2 sequences are LNHNV and YYDKDF (reference sequence). The CDR3 loop spans 13 amino acids. The CDR3: CATSREYLPFRRF. The CDR3 DNA follows: TGTGCCACCAGCAGGGAGTATTTACCGTTTCGTCGTTTT. The full variable domain, in which reference TRBV15 and TRBJ2-3 provide the parts outside the CDR3, is DAMVIQNPRYQVTQFGKPVTLSCSQTLNHNVMYWYQQKSSQAPKLLFHYYDKDFNNEADTPDNFQSRRPNTSFCFLDIRSPGLGDTAMYLCATSREYLPFRRFGPGTRLTVL.

The CDR3 region is CASSPLVATGELFF. DNA of the CDR3: TGTGCCAGCAGTCCGCTAGTCGCCACCGGGGAGCTGTTTTTT. The J gene is TRBJ2-2, the V gene TRBV2; no clear D. This CDR3 contains 14 residues. Germline CDR1 SNHLY, CDR2 FYNNEI. The ends were cut back, 5 bases at V and 4 bases at J, with 11 bases in the middle.

This clonotype showed up just a few times. This chain joins TRBV15 and TRBJ2-7; possibly TRBD2 for D (6 bases). Germline values: CDR1 LNHNV, CDR2 YYDKDF (reference sequence). The CDR3 covers 15 residues. V was trimmed by 1 base and J by 0 bases, leaving 10 bases between them. Here the CDR3 DNA reads TGTGCCACCAGCAGAGGGAGGGGCATCTCCTACGAGCAGTACTTC. It yields the protein CATSRGRGISYEQYF.

The chain uses TRBV2 and TRBJ2-3; 7 nucleotides match TRBD1. The CDR3 consists of 14 residues. Germline V gene data show CDR1 as SNHLY and CDR2 as FYNNEI. Unmatched junction bases numbered 10, after V lost 10 bases and J lost 3 bases. This CDR3 reads CATKETGWTDTQYF. DNA for the CDR3: TGTGCCACCAAAGAGACAGGGTGGACAGATACGCAGTATTTT.

In this sample, this clonotype turned up once. The DNA of the CDR3 is TGCGCCAGCAGCCAAGAAGTAGGCTATGGCTACACCTTC. Translation: CASSQEVGYGYTF. The rearrangement uses TRBV4-1 and TRBJ1-2; D unclear. The germline V gene encodes CDR1 MGHRA and CDR2 YSYEKL. Trimming removed 0 bases at V and 4 bases at J, with 6 bases between. There are 13 residues in the CDR3.

V gene TRBV28 combines with J gene TRBJ2-1; possible D gene TRBD2, 6 bases. Trimming stripped 5 bases from V and 13 bases from J, with 21 bases between. In germline, CDR1 is MDHEN, CDR2 SYDVKM. The CDR3 totals 14 residues. The CDR3 DNA sequence: TGTGCCAGCAGTACCGACCGGGGAGGAGAGACCCAGTTCTTC. Protein product: CASSTDRGGETQFF.

This clonotype turned up a few times. The chain is built from TRBV6-1 and TRBJ2-3, with D possibly matching TRBD2 (5 bases). Germline V CDR1 and CDR2: MNHNS, SASEGT. The germline V and J ends were trimmed by 5 bases and 4 bases, with 10 bases remaining between them. CDR3 size: 13 residues. The CDR3: CASSTLASDTQYF. Here the CDR3 DNA reads TGTGCCAGCAGTACTCTAGCATCAGATACGCAGTATTTT.

This clonotype was observed a single time. It may be a read error: a sequence one base away is much more abundant. CDR3 DNA: TGTGCCAGCCTCCATGGAGCGGGTAACAATGAGCAGTTCTTC. The encoded protein is CASLHGAGNNEQFF. The chain uses TRBV28 and TRBJ2-1; tentative D call: TRBD2 (6 bases). CDR3 length: 14 residues. V lost 8 bases and J 5 bases, leaving 16 bases between the germline ends. CDR1 and CDR2 (germline): MDHEN, SYDVKM.

The CDR3 nucleotides read TGCGCCAGCAGCCAAGATCTCAACGCGGGAGTAATTAGTGAGCAGTTCTTC. Its translation is CASSQDLNAGVISEQFF. This chain joins TRBV4-3 and TRBJ2-1; 7 bases map to TRBD2. V dropped 0 bases and J dropped 9; count of bases not matched to a gene: 14. This CDR3 has 17 amino acids. Per the germline V gene, CDR1 is LGHNA and CDR2 is YSLEER.

The rearrangement uses TRBV20-1 and TRBJ2-3, with D hard to call. Trimming pared 3 bases from V and 10 bases from J, leaving 14 bases between. Germline CDR1 DFQATT, CDR2 SNEGSKA (reference sequence). There are 12 residues in the CDR3. This CDR3 reads CSARVDGRAQYF. CDR3 nucleotide sequence: TGCAGTGCTAGGGTTGACGGCCGGGCGCAGTATTTT.

This clonotype was observed a handful of times. The J gene is TRBJ2-7, the V gene TRBV6-2 or TRBV6-3; D uncertain. This CDR3 has 13 residues. V was pared by 4 bases and J by 2 bases, with 9 bases between. Germline values: CDR1 MNHEY, CDR2 SVGEGT. The CDR3 coding sequence is TGTGCCAGCAGTTTGGGCGGCACCTACGAGCAGTACTTC. It is translated as CASSLGGTYEQYF.

The chain has TRBV27 and TRBJ1-1; D ambiguous. Germline CDR1 MNHEY, CDR2 SMNVEV (reference sequence). CDR3 length equals 12 residues. The germline V and J ends were trimmed by 5 bases and 8 bases, with 12 bases remaining between them. CDR3 coding DNA: TGTGCCAGCAGTCCTGGACCGTCGGAAGCTTTCTTT. Translation: CASSPGPSEAFF.

V is TRBV4-1 and J is TRBJ2-3, with D possibly being TRBD1 (5 bases). The length of the CDR3 is 16 residues. CDR1 is MGHRA and CDR2 is YSYEKL in the germline V gene. The V gene lost 5 bases and the J gene lost 0 bases, with 15 bases spanning the gap. The CDR3 loop reads CASSENIRASTDTQYF. The CDR3 coding sequence is TGCGCCAGCAGCGAAAACATCAGGGCGAGCACAGATACGCAGTATTTT.

The J gene is TRBJ1-5, the V gene TRBV3-1, with TRBD1 identical over 7 bases. Trimming removed 3 bases from V and 4 bases from J; junction bases left unmatched: 6. The CDR3 is 15 residues long. Per germline, CDR1 LGHDT and CDR2 YNNKEL (reference sequence). The CDR3 region has the DNA TGTGCCAGCAGCCAGACGGGACAGACTAATCAGCCCCAGCATTTT. It encodes CASSQTGQTNQPQHF.